The 9 T cell receptor beta chains reported below all come from one sample, sequenced in a study of human T cells and chemical hapten exposure. TCRdb processed the RACE reads anew with MiXCR; each CDR3 protein has one entry. The sample contains nearly 350,000 distinct CDR3 sequences, 6% to 8.5% of which appear only once. The time point denotes: patch test 1, 2 weeks after DPC sensitization. Treatment specified: therapeutic diphenylcyclopropenone sensitization with weekly scalp DPC. Specimen: whole blood, collected in connection with sensitization to the hapten diphenylcyclopropenone (DPC). The receptors were gathered from a woman under 30 with alopecia areata. Some clones in this sample may be carry-over from other donors' samples.

The chain recombines TRBV6-2 or TRBV6-3 with TRBJ1-5, with no clear D. Germline-derived CDR1 and CDR2 are MNHEY and SVGEGT. CDR3 length equals 12 residues. Trimming stripped 5 bases from V and 7 bases from J, with 9 bases between. CDR3 DNA sequence: TGTGCCAGCAGTGGACGTCAGCAGCCCCAGCATTTT. Its protein product is CASSGRQQPQHF.

A few counts support this clonotype. V and J are TRBV6-6 and TRBJ1-5; D is ambiguous. The V gene lost 2 bases and the J gene lost 3 bases, with 8 bases spanning the gap. Germline V gene lookup returns CDR1 MNHNY and CDR2 SVGAGI (reference sequence). The CDR3 loop spans 14 amino acids. CDR3 coding DNA: TGTGCCAGCAGTTACGGGCAGATCAATCAGCCCCAGCATTTT. Translating gives CASSYGQINQPQHF.

This clonotype was picked up many times. This chain joins TRBV4-2 and TRBJ2-7; tentative D call: TRBD2 (6 bases). CDR1 is LGHNA and CDR2 is YNFKEQ in the germline V gene. This CDR3 contains 16 residues. V gave up 1 base and J gave up 5 bases, with 18 bases separating them. The CDR3, as DNA: TGTGCCAGCAGCCAAGGAGGAGGGGAGTATCGCGACGAGCAGTACTTC. Translation: CASSQGGGEYRDEQYF.

This clonotype was found many times. Mismatch with germline at one junction end may stem from a read error. The chain carries TRBV5-1 and TRBJ2-5; D not certain. The CDR3 is 11 residues long. CDR1 is SGHRS, CDR2 YFSETQ, per germline. The CDR3 coding sequence is TGTGCCAGCAGCGTCCAAGAGACCCAGTACTTC. It is translated as CASSVQETQYF.

Points on this clonotype: A read error may explain this, as a much larger clone is one base away. V gene TRBV27 combines with J gene TRBJ2-1; 7 bases are shared with TRBD1. The junction had 8 bases not matched to a gene; V was cut back by 5 bases and J by 4 bases. The CDR3 covers 15 residues. Germline V gene data show CDR1 as MNHEY and CDR2 as SMNVEV (reference sequence). CDR3 in amino acids: CASSPSGTEYNEQFF. Here the CDR3 DNA reads TGTGCCAGCAGTCCCTCCGGGACAGAGTACAATGAGCAGTTCTTC.

This clonotype was observed a few times. The V gene is TRBV7-9, the J gene TRBJ2-3; no firm D call. Germline CDR1 reads SEHNR; CDR2 reads FQNEAQ (reference sequence). The CDR3 is made up of 15 amino acids. Trimming removed 1 base from V and 2 bases from J, with 10 bases in between. The DNA of the CDR3 is TGTGCCAGCAGCTTAGGATACGGATACACAGATACGCAGTATTTT. Its protein is CASSLGYGYTDTQYF.

The CDR3 here is CASKTSRTGLAFF. As DNA, the CDR3 is TGTGCCAGCAAGACCTCCAGGACAGGGCTAGCTTTCTTT. The chain is built from TRBV12-3 or TRBV12-4 and TRBJ1-1; 8 nucleotides match TRBD1. The CDR3 totals 13 residues. Trimming removed 7 bases from V and 10 bases from J; junction bases left unmatched: 11.

There are many counts of this clonotype. The CDR3 coding sequence is TGTGCCAGCAGTTACTCTCTCTCTGGGGCCAACGTCCTGACTTTC. Amino acid sequence: CASSYSLSGANVLTF. The rearrangement uses TRBV6-2 or TRBV6-3 and TRBJ2-6; D is undetermined. This CDR3 comprises 15 residues. Germline V lookup: CDR1 MNHEY, CDR2 SVGEGT. Trimming pared 0 bases from V and 0 bases from J, leaving 3 bases between.

This clonotype was counted ten times or more. The chain recombines TRBV21-1 with TRBJ2-2. TRBV21-1 is a documented pseudogene. The CDR3 sequence is 16 residues long. The DNA of the CDR3 is TGTGCCAGCAGCAAAGGTCCAGGTCCGAACACCGGGGAGCTGTTTTTT. It is translated as CASSKGPGPNTGELFF.